These 8 T cell receptor beta chains originate from one sample sequenced in a study of PD-1 and CTLA-4 blockade in melanoma. Produced via immunoSEQ multiplex PCR; TCRdb's table is partial and in-frame only. The sample has about 21,000 clones, approximately 90% seen once; the top ten hold 7.8%. The sample consisted of CD8+ T cells from peripheral blood, taken before anti-PD-1 treatment. These receptors were collected from a human donor with melanoma.

The rearrangement uses TRBV28 and TRBJ1-1; D is possibly TRBD1 (5 bases). The CDR3 has 13 amino acids. V lost 6 bases, J lost 8 bases, and 16 bases lay in between. CDR1 and CDR2 from the germline V gene are MDHEN and SYDVKM. CDR3 sequence reads: CASSSTGPMEAFF. The CDR3 DNA sequence: TGTGCCAGCAGCTCTACAGGACCGATGGAAGCTTTCTTT.

The chain uses TRBV30 and TRBJ2-3, with 7 bases matching TRBD2. The CDR3 sequence is 15 residues long. V lost 3 bases to trimming and J lost 2 bases; unmatched junction nucleotides: 8. Germline lookup yields CDR1 GTSNPN and CDR2 SVGIG (reference sequence). The CDR3 nucleotides are TGTGCCTGGAGCCCTCAAGCGGGGTTCACAGATACGCAGTATTTT. Protein sequence: CAWSPQAGFTDTQYF.

This chain joins TRBV11-2 and TRBJ2-7; 8 nucleotides agree with TRBD2. This CDR3 has 16 residues. The germline gives CDR1 SGHAT, CDR2 FQNNGV. The J segment lost 0 bases and the V segment lost 2 bases, leaving 6 bases of the junction unmatched. CDR3 coding DNA: TGTGCCAGCAGCTTACAGCGGGGGCCCAGCTCCTACGAGCAGTACTTC. Amino acids: CASSLQRGPSSYEQYF.

This clone was seen only once. Written as DNA, the CDR3 is TGTGCCAGCAGCCCCAGGCTTATTTCGGGGGGGGACACCGGGGAGCTGTTTTTT. Translating it yields CASSPRLISGGDTGELFF. This sequence joins TRBV3-1 (or the pseudogene TRBV3-2) and TRBJ2-2; 8 bases match TRBD2. Unmatched junction bases numbered 13, after V lost 4 bases and J lost 3 bases. Germline V gives CDR1 LGHDT, CDR2 YNNKEL (reference sequence). The CDR3 runs to 18 residues.

The chain uses TRBV7-7 and TRBJ2-7; D gene uncertain. V was pared by 4 bases and J by 3 bases, with 13 bases between. The CDR3 is 14 residues long. Looked up from germline, CDR1 is SSHAT and CDR2 is FNYEAQ (reference sequence). CDR3 amino acids: CASSSIQECYEQYF. The CDR3, as DNA: TGTGCCAGCAGCTCGATTCAGGAGTGCTACGAGCAGTACTTC. The full variable domain, with the rest looked up from reference TRBV7-7 and TRBJ2-7, is GAGVSQSPRYKVTKRGQDVTLRCDPISSHATLYWYQQALGQGPEFLTYFNYEAQPDKSGLPSDRFSAERPEGSISTLTIQRTEQRDSAMYRCASSSIQECYEQYFGPGTRLTVT.

The chain links TRBV3-1 (or the pseudogene TRBV3-2) to TRBJ2-7, with TRBD2 as a possible D gene (6 bases). Germline values: CDR1 LGHDT, CDR2 YNNKEL (reference sequence). CDR3 length: 16 residues. V lost 4 bases, J lost 0 bases, and 16 bases lay in between. CDR3 bases: TGTGCCAGCAGCCCTAGGGGACTCGTCAGCTCCTACGAGCAGTACTTC. Translation gives CASSPRGLVSSYEQYF.

V is TRBV11-1 and J is TRBJ2-7; TRBD2 is a possible D gene (5 bases). Germline V gene lookup returns CDR1 SGHAT and CDR2 FQDESV (reference sequence). The V end lost 5 bases, the J end lost 3 bases, and 11 bases lay between the germline ends. This CDR3 is built from 13 residues. The CDR3 loop is CASSQADGYEQYF. CDR3 sequence (DNA): TGTGCCAGCAGCCAAGCGGACGGCTACGAGCAGTACTTC.

The chain employs TRBV28 and TRBJ2-1; 7 bases are a match to TRBD1. Trimming cost V 3 bases and J 8 bases; bases outside gene matches: 10. Germline lookup yields CDR1 MDHEN and CDR2 SYDVKM. The CDR3 has 15 residues. The CDR3 bases are TGTGCCAGCAGTTTTTGGACAGGTGGCTCTTATGAGCAGTTCTTC. Encoded protein: CASSFWTGGSYEQFF.